A single sample is the source of the 4 T cell receptor beta chains below, sequenced in a study of cytomegalovirus exposure and HLA in healthy donors. PCR amplification relied on 60 Vbeta primers (plus 13 Jbeta primers). Libraries were prepared by immunoSEQ multiplex PCR; TCRdb keeps only in-frame clonotypes and omits some of them. Of about 180,000 clones in the sample, around 81% were seen once. The sample taken for sequencing was PBMCs. These receptors all come from a woman younger than 45 in good health and CMV-seronegative.

The chain couples TRBV15 to TRBJ1-2, with D tentatively TRBD1 (5 bases). Deletions cut 0 bases from V and 4 bases from J, with 21 bases between. In germline, CDR1 is LNHNV, CDR2 YYDKDF (reference sequence). The CDR3 runs to 18 residues. CDR3 residues: CATSREREGPTYGYGYTF. CDR3 nucleotide sequence: TGTGCCACCAGCAGAGAGCGGGAGGGACCAACCTATGGCTATGGCTACACCTTC. The whole variable domain, remainder taken from reference TRBV15 and TRBJ1-2, is DAMVIQNPRYQVTQFGKPVTLSCSQTLNHNVMYWYQQKSSQAPKLLFHYYDKDFNNEADTPDNFQSRRPNTSFCFLDIRSPGLGDTAMYLCATSREREGPTYGYGYTFGSGTRLTVV.

The chain combines TRBV18 with TRBJ2-1; 10 nucleotides align to TRBD2. J lost 7 bases, V lost 5 bases, and 11 bases had no gene match. CDR1 is KGHSH and CDR2 is LQKENI in the germline V gene. The CDR3 spans 16 residues. The CDR3 reads CASSSLPGLATNEQFF. The CDR3 DNA follows: TGTGCCAGCTCATCCCTACCGGGACTAGCGACGAATGAGCAGTTCTTC.

The V call is TRBV6-1, the J call TRBJ2-7; 10 nucleotides match TRBD1. Germline CDR1 reads MNHNS; CDR2 reads SASEGT. The CDR3 sequence is 14 residues long. V shed 5 bases and J 6 bases; nucleotides not matched to a gene: 7. CDR3 sequence (DNA): TGTGCCAGCAGTCCCGGGACAGGGGACCCCGAGCAGTACTTC. Translated, it gives CASSPGTGDPEQYF.

The CDR3 region is CASSLTSGGYEQYF. Written as DNA, the CDR3 is TGTGCCAGCAGCTTGACTAGCGGGGGCTACGAGCAGTACTTC. The genes are TRBV11-2 and TRBJ2-7; TRBD2 matches at 12 bases. Trimming at V came to 3 bases and at J to 3 bases, leaving 0 bases not matched to a gene. The CDR3 is made up of 14 amino acids. Germline V gene lookup returns CDR1 SGHAT and CDR2 FQNNGV.